The 32 T cell receptor beta chains presented below share a single source sample, sequenced in a study of cytomegalovirus exposure and HLA in healthy donors. The PCR was carried out with 60 Vbeta primers and 13 Jbeta primers. Method: immunoSEQ multiplex PCR; TCRdb's copy keeps in-frame clones and lacks some. Of about 150,000 clones in the sample, around 74% were seen once. Sequenced material: PBMCs. Receptors were obtained from a young woman in good health and CMV-seronegative.

As to this clone: One junction end disagrees with the germline gene, perhaps due to a read error. This chain links TRBV25-1 with TRBJ2-6; the D gene is possibly TRBD1 (5 bases). The CDR3 is 13 amino acids. Per germline, CDR1 MGHDK and CDR2 SYGVNS. The DNA for the CDR3 is TGTGCCAGCAGTCCCTCTGGGGCCAACGGCCTGACTTTC. It yields the protein CASSPSGANGLTF.

The J gene is TRBJ2-1, the V gene TRBV19; D gene unclear. The germline V gene encodes CDR1 LNHDA and CDR2 SQIVND (reference sequence). V was shortened by 4 bases and J by 3 bases, with 4 bases between the two germline ends. CDR3 length: 12 amino acids. This CDR3 reads CASSTHYNEQFF. CDR3 bases: TGTGCCAGTAGTACACACTACAATGAGCAGTTCTTC.

The chain combines TRBV9 with TRBJ2-1; 7 bases line up with TRBD1. CDR1 is SGDLS and CDR2 is YYNGEE in the germline V gene. CDR3 length: 14 residues. With 3 bases clipped from V and 2 bases from J, the junction kept 2 bases outside the gene matches. The CDR3 DNA is TGTGCCAGCAGCGCCGGGACAGCCTACAATGAGCAGTTCTTC. Translation: CASSAGTAYNEQFF.

J is TRBJ2-7 and V is TRBV7-8; 9 nucleotides align to TRBD1. Germline V gene data show CDR1 as SGHVS and CDR2 as FQNEAQ. Trimming removed 4 bases from V and 7 bases from J; junction bases left unmatched: 11. This CDR3 has 15 residues. The CDR3 reads CASSWGQDRGLEQYF. CDR3 DNA: TGTGCCAGCAGCTGGGGACAGGACAGGGGCCTGGAGCAGTACTTC.

The rearrangement links TRBV29-1 to TRBJ2-1; the match to TRBD2 covers 8 bases. Germline V lookup: CDR1 SQVTM, CDR2 ANQGSEA. The ends lost 7 bases at V and 3 bases at J; junction bases unmatched: 11. The CDR3 sequence is 15 residues long. The CDR3 DNA reads TGCAGCGGCCGCTTGCGGGGGGTGGGCTACAATGAGCAGTTCTTC. It yields the protein CSGRLRGVGYNEQFF.

V and J are TRBV4-1 and TRBJ1-3; D unresolved. The CDR3 extends over 14 amino acids. Trimming removed 1 base from V and 3 bases from J, with 7 bases in between. Germline-derived CDR1 and CDR2 are MGHRA and YSYEKL. CDR3 amino acids: CASSQVRLGNTIYF. The CDR3 bases are TGCGCCAGCAGCCAAGTTCGACTTGGAAACACCATATATTTT.

The chain recombines TRBV9 with TRBJ1-3, with TRBD1 matching 7 bases. With V trimmed by 0 bases and J by 4 bases, 4 bases remained unmatched. CDR3 length: 15 residues. Germline V gives CDR1 SGDLS, CDR2 YYNGEE. The CDR3 nucleotides read TGTGCCAGCAGCGTAGATCGACAGGGAGGAAACACCATATATTTT. This encodes CASSVDRQGGNTIYF.

V gene TRBV28 combines with J gene TRBJ2-5; D ambiguous. Trimming removed 3 bases at V and 11 bases at J, with 13 bases between. This CDR3 region has 12 residues. Germline CDR1 is MDHEN and CDR2 is SYDVKM. The CDR3 spells CASSFFSVEQYF. For the CDR3, the DNA is TGTGCCAGCAGTTTCTTCTCGGTGGAGCAGTACTTC. The full variable domain, with the rest looked up from reference TRBV28 and TRBJ2-5, is DVKVTQSSRYLVKRTGEKVFLECVQDMDHENMFWYRQDPGLGLRLIYFSYDVKMKEKGDIPEGYSVSREKKERFSLILESASTNQTSMYLCASSFFSVEQYFGPGTRLLVL.

The rearrangement joins TRBV13 to TRBJ2-5; maybe TRBD1 (6 bases). The J call may be faulty, since TRBJ2-7 better matches the DNA end. Germline V CDR1 and CDR2: PRHDT, FYEKMQ (reference sequence). The CDR3 runs 14 residues. The CDR3 region has the DNA TGTGCCAGCAGCCCCTCGGACAGAGCCTACGAGCAGTACTTC. Translated, it gives CASSPSDRAYEQYF.

The gene calls are TRBV6-1 and TRBJ2-5, with D possibly being TRBD2 (6 bases). The V gene lost 6 bases and the J gene lost 2 bases, with 16 bases spanning the gap. Looked up from germline, CDR1 is MNHNS and CDR2 is SASEGT. The CDR3 runs to 15 residues. Here the CDR3 DNA reads TGTGCCAGCAGCACTATGGAGGGCAGACAAGAGACCCAGTACTTC. Translating it yields CASSTMEGRQETQYF.

The chain employs TRBV6-4 and TRBJ1-6; TRBD1 aligns across 7 bases. Trimming at V came to 2 bases and at J to 5 bases, leaving 3 bases not matched to a gene. Germline loops: CDR1 MRHNA, CDR2 SNTAGT. This CDR3 region has 15 residues. This chain's CDR3 is CASSDGQANNSPLHF. CDR3 nucleotide sequence: TGTGCCAGCAGTGACGGACAGGCGAATAATTCACCCCTCCACTTT.

This clone showed up just once. The chain joins TRBV5-4 to TRBJ1-5; possible D gene TRBD1, 5 bases. Trimming shortened V by 0 bases and J by 5 bases, and 12 bases separated the two germline ends. The CDR3 runs to 15 residues. CDR1 is SGHNT, CDR2 YYREEE, per germline (reference sequence). The CDR3 spells CASSLGGGADQPQHF. The DNA of the CDR3 is TGTGCCAGCAGCTTGGGCGGGGGTGCGGATCAGCCCCAGCATTTT.

About this clone: A read error may produce the germline difference seen at one junction end. The chain links TRBV7-9 to TRBJ1-2, with D possibly TRBD1 on 6 matching bases. The CDR3 loop spans 17 amino acids. Germline CDR1 reads SEHNR; CDR2 reads FQNEAQ (reference sequence). The CDR3 coding sequence is TGTTCCAGCAGCTTAGCGCACAACAGGGACGGCGACTATGGCTACACCTTC. Translated: CSSSLAHNRDGDYGYTF.

V is TRBV5-4 and J is TRBJ2-3; 8 bases match TRBD2. After removal of 4 bases from V and 2 bases from J, the junction contained 6 bases not matched to a gene. Germline-derived CDR1 and CDR2 are SGHNT and YYREEE (reference sequence). The CDR3 is 15 amino acids. The CDR3 spells CASSMAGGNTDTQYF. The CDR3 DNA sequence: TGTGCCAGCAGCATGGCGGGGGGCAACACAGATACGCAGTATTTT.

This chain links TRBV25-1 with TRBJ2-6; 8 bases match TRBD1. With V trimmed by 8 bases and J by 0 bases, 9 bases remained unmatched. Germline CDR1 MGHDK, CDR2 SYGVNS. The CDR3 consists of 17 residues. The DNA of the CDR3 is TGTGCCAGCGGAAGGGACAGGATAGGCTCTGGGGCCAACGTCCTGACTTTC. It encodes CASGRDRIGSGANVLTF.

This sequence joins TRBV5-1 and TRBJ2-2; TRBD2 matches 8 bases. After removal of 4 bases from V and 2 bases from J, the junction contained 7 bases not matched to a gene. Germline V gene data show CDR1 as SGHRS and CDR2 as YFSETQ. The CDR3 contains 16 residues. CDR3: CASSGAGVGNTGELFF. The CDR3 DNA sequence: TGCGCCAGCAGCGGAGCGGGGGTGGGAAACACCGGGGAGCTGTTTTTT.

As DNA, the CDR3 is TGTGCCAGCAGCGTACAGAGTAACTATGGCTACACCTTC. This gives the protein CASSVQSNYGYTF. The chain couples TRBV2 to TRBJ1-2; D uncertain. The CDR3 covers 13 residues. The V gene's germline CDR1 is SNHLY and CDR2 FYNNEI. V shed 6 bases and J shed 1 base, with 9 bases lying between them.

In nucleotides, the CDR3 is TGTGCCAGCAGTCCATACCGGGACAGGGGAGGTAATGAAAAACTGTTTTTT. Translated: CASSPYRDRGGNEKLFF. The chain has TRBV28 and TRBJ1-4, with 10 nucleotides matching TRBD1. The CDR3 length is 17 residues. The V gene end was trimmed by 5 bases and the J gene end by 4 bases; junction bases not matched to a gene: 10. CDR1 is MDHEN and CDR2 is SYDVKM in the germline V gene.

The chain couples TRBV5-1 to TRBJ1-2, with D possibly matching TRBD1 (5 bases). Trimming left V 4 bases short and J 8 bases short, with 21 bases between. From germline, CDR1 is SGHRS and CDR2 YFSETQ. The CDR3 is 15 amino acids. CDR3: CASSPSLTAGWGYTF. The CDR3 DNA follows: TGCGCCAGCAGCCCTAGTTTGACAGCCGGCTGGGGCTACACCTTC. The variable domain in full, with the rest retrieved from reference TRBV5-1 and TRBJ1-2, is KAGVTQTPRYLIKTRGQQVTLSCSPISGHRSVSWYQQTPGQGLQFLFEYFSETQRNKGNFPGRFSGRQFSNSRSEMNVSTLELGDSALYLCASSPSLTAGWGYTFGSGTRLTVV.

This clone was observed a few times. V gene TRBV10-2 combines with J gene TRBJ2-1; 9 positions match TRBD2. The CDR3 extends over 15 amino acids. Trimming at V came to 6 bases and at J to 10 bases, leaving 13 bases not matched to a gene. Germline-derived CDR1 and CDR2 are WSHSY and SAAADI. The CDR3 DNA reads as TGCGCCAGCAGGCCGGGACTAGCTTATGTAGGAGAGCAGTTCTTC. Encoded protein: CASRPGLAYVGEQFF.

The V and J genes are TRBV9 and TRBJ2-1; possibly TRBD1 for D (5 bases). V lost 0 bases and J lost 6, with 7 bases in between. The germline V gene has CDR1 SGDLS and CDR2 YYNGEE. The CDR3 sequence is 13 residues long. The CDR3 is CASSVGQLNEQFF. DNA of the CDR3: TGTGCCAGCAGCGTAGGACAGCTCAATGAGCAGTTCTTC.

The chain uses TRBV28 and TRBJ1-2, with D possibly matching TRBD1 (6 bases). V was pared by 1 base and J by 7 bases, with 10 bases between. Germline lookup yields CDR1 MDHEN and CDR2 SYDVKM. The CDR3 has 13 residues. The CDR3 is CASSLYRVSGYTF. CDR3 DNA: TGTGCCAGCAGTTTATACAGGGTTAGTGGCTACACCTTC.

CDR3 sequence reads: CSASRVTEAFF. The DNA of the CDR3 is TGCAGTGCTAGCAGGGTCACTGAAGCTTTCTTT. This rearrangement joins TRBV20-1 to TRBJ1-1; tentative D call: TRBD1 (5 bases). Trimming left V 3 bases short and J 4 bases short, with 6 bases between. Germline V gene lookup returns CDR1 DFQATT and CDR2 SNEGSKA (reference sequence). The CDR3 totals 11 residues.

Regarding this clone: At one end the junction does not follow the germline gene, possibly because of a read error. The chain recombines TRBV15 with TRBJ1-4; perhaps TRBD1 as D (5 bases). Germline loops: CDR1 LNHNV, CDR2 YYDKDF (reference sequence). The CDR3 totals 13 residues. The DNA of the CDR3 is TGTGCCACCGGCAGGGCCACTAATGAAAAACTGTTTTTT. It specifies CATGRATNEKLFF.

This clone has only a few counts. This chain uses TRBV18 with TRBJ2-2; D is unclear. From germline, CDR1 is KGHSH and CDR2 LQKENI. V gave up 3 bases and J gave up 6 bases, with 8 bases separating them. This CDR3 is 13 amino acids long. The CDR3 sequence: CASSPPMAGELFF. CDR3 DNA: TGTGCCAGCTCACCTCCTATGGCCGGGGAGCTGTTTTTT. Full variable domain (rest looked up from reference TRBV18 and TRBJ2-2): NAGVMQNPRHLVRRRGQEARLRCSPMKGHSHVYWYRQLPEEGLKFMVYLQKENIIDESGMPKERFSAEFPKEGPSILRIQQVVRGDSAAYFCASSPPMAGELFFGEGSRLTVL.

V is TRBV10-3 and J is TRBJ1-1, with D possibly being TRBD1 (6 bases). The germline V gene encodes CDR1 ENHRY and CDR2 SYGVKD. The CDR3 has 15 residues. V was shortened by 2 bases and J by 2 bases, with 12 bases between the two germline ends. CDR3 residues: CAISEPDSGNTEAFF. As DNA, the CDR3 is TGTGCCATCAGTGAGCCGGACAGTGGCAACACTGAAGCTTTCTTT.

This chain uses TRBV19 with TRBJ1-2, with a possible D match to TRBD1 (5 bases). Germline loops: CDR1 LNHDA, CDR2 SQIVND (reference sequence). There are 16 residues in the CDR3. Trimming shortened V by 1 base and J by 9 bases, and 21 bases separated the two germline ends. CDR3 sequence reads: CASSIALLGARRSYTF. The DNA of the CDR3 is TGTGCCAGTAGTATAGCCCTCCTTGGGGCCAGGAGAAGCTACACCTTC.

The CDR3 protein is CASSWDFSTEAFF. As DNA, the CDR3 is TGTGCCAGCAGCTGGGACTTCTCCACTGAAGCTTTCTTT. The genes are TRBV7-9 and TRBJ1-1; D is possibly TRBD1 (5 bases). V lost 4 bases to trimming and J lost 4 bases, with 10 bases between them. There are 13 residues in the CDR3. Germline V gives CDR1 SEHNR, CDR2 FQNEAQ (reference sequence).

The V and J genes are TRBV7-9 and TRBJ1-5; maybe TRBD1 (5 bases). Trimming cost V 5 bases and J 5 bases, with 13 bases left between them. CDR3 length equals 14 residues. The germline CDR1 and CDR2 sequences are SEHNR and FQNEAQ (reference sequence). The chain's CDR3 is CASSPTGPDQPQHF. CDR3 bases: TGTGCCAGCAGCCCAACAGGACCGGATCAGCCCCAGCATTTT.

The chain links TRBV19 to TRBJ1-2; D unresolved. The V and J ends lost 3 bases and 4 bases respectively, with 18 bases between them. The CDR3 runs to 16 residues. Germline assignment: CDR1 LNHDA and CDR2 SQIVND (reference sequence). CDR3 residues: CASSIWAGERVYGYTF. The CDR3 bases are TGTGCCAGTAGTATCTGGGCCGGGGAGAGGGTCTATGGCTACACCTTC.

This clone has a single count. The chain joins TRBV15 to TRBJ1-4; 9 nucleotides line up with TRBD1. The CDR3 has 15 residues. J was trimmed by 8 bases and V by 0 bases; bases with no gene match: 4. Germline lookup yields CDR1 LNHNV and CDR2 YYDKDF (reference sequence). CDR3 coding DNA: TGTGCCACCAGCAGAGATGCGGACAGGGGAGAAAAACTGTTTTTT. As protein: CATSRDADRGEKLFF. Full variable domain (missing parts from reference TRBV15 and TRBJ1-4): DAMVIQNPRYQVTQFGKPVTLSCSQTLNHNVMYWYQQKSSQAPKLLFHYYDKDFNNEADTPDNFQSRRPNTSFCFLDIRSPGLGDTAMYLCATSRDADRGEKLFFGSGTQLSVL.

The V call is TRBV7-9, the J call TRBJ2-3; D is perhaps TRBD1 (6 bases). V was pared by 6 bases and J by 2 bases, with 18 bases between. There are 16 residues in the CDR3. The germline gives CDR1 SEHNR, CDR2 FQNEAQ (reference sequence). The CDR3 DNA reads TGTGCCAGCAGAGGTTCTCCGGGACACAACACAGATACGCAGTATTTT. It codes for CASRGSPGHNTDTQYF.